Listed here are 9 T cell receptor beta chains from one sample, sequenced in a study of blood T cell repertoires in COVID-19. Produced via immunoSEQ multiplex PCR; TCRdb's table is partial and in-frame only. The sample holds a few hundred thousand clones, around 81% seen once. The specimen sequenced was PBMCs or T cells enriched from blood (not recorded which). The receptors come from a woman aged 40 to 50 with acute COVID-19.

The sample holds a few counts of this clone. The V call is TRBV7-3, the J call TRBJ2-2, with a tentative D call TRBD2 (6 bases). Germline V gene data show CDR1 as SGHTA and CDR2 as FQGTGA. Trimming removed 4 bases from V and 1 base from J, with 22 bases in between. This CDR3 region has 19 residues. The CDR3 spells CASSSIDTLSGLNTGELFF. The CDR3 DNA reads TGTGCCAGCAGCTCAATCGATACACTTAGCGGATTGAACACCGGGGAGCTGTTTTTT.

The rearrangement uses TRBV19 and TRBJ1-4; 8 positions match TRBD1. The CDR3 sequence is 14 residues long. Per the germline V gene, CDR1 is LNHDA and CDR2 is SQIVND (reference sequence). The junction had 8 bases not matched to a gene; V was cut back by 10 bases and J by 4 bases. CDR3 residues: CATSDRDLNEKLFF. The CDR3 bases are TGTGCCACCTCGGACAGGGACCTTAATGAAAAACTGTTTTTT.

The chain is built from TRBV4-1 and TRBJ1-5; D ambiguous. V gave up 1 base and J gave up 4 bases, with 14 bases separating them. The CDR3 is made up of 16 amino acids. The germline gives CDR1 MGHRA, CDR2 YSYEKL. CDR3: CASSQGWRLQNQPQHF. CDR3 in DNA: TGCGCCAGCAGCCAAGGATGGCGACTTCAGAATCAGCCCCAGCATTTT.

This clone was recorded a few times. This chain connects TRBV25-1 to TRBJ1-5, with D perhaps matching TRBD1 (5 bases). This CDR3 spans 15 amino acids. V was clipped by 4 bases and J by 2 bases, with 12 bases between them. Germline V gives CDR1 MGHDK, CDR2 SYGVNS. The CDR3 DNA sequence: TGTGCCAGCAGTGCCAGGGAAGAAGGCAATCAGCCCCAGCATTTT. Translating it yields CASSAREEGNQPQHF.

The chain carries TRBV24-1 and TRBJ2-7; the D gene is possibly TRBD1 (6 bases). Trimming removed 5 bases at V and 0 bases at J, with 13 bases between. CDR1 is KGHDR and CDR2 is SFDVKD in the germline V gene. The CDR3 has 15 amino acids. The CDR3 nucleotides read TGTGCCACCAGTGCTACGACAGGAAGCTCCTACGAGCAGTACTTC. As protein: CATSATTGSSYEQYF.

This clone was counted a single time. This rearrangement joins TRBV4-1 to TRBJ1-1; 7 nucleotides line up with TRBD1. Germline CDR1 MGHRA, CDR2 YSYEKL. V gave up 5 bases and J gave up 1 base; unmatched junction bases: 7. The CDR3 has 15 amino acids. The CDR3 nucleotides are TGCGCCAGCAGCTATCGACAGGGAGGGAACACTGAAGCTTTCTTT. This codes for CASSYRQGGNTEAFF.

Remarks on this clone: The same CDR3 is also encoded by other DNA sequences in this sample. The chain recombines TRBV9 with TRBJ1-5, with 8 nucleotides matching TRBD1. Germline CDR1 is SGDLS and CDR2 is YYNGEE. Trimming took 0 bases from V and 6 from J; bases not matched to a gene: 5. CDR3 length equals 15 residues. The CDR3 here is CASSVGGQGGQPQHF. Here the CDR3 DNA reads TGTGCCAGCAGCGTAGGAGGACAGGGTGGTCAGCCCCAGCATTTT.

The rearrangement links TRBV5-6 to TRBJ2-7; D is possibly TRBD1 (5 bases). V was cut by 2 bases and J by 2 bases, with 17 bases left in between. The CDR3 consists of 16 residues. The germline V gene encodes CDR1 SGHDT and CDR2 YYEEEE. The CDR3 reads CASSFGAVAGTYEQYF. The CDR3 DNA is TGTGCCAGCAGCTTTGGCGCGGTGGCAGGGACCTACGAGCAGTACTTC.

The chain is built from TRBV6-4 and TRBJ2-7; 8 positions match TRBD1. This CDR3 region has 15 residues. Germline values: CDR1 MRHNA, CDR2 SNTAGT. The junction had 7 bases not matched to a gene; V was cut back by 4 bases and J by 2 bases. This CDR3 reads CASSGGGTGAYEQYF. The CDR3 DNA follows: TGTGCCAGCAGTGGCGGCGGGACAGGAGCCTACGAGCAGTACTTC.